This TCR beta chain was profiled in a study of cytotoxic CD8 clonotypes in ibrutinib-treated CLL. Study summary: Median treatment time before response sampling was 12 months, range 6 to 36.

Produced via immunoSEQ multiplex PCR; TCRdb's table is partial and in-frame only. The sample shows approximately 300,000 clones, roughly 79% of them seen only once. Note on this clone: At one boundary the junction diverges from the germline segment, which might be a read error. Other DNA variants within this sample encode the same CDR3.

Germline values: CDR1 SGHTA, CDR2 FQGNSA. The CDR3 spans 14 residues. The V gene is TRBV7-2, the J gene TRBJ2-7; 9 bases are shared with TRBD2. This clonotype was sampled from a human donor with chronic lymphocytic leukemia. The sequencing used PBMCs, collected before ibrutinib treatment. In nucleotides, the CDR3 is TGTGCCAGCAGCCTAGCGGGGAGCTCCTACGAGCAGTACTTC. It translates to CASSLAGSSYEQYF. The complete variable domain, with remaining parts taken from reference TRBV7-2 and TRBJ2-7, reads GAGVSQSPSNKVTEKGKDVELRCDPISGHTALYWYRQSLGQGLEFLIYFQGNSAPDKSGLPSDRFSAERTGGSVSTLTIQRTQQEDSAVYLCASSLAGSSYEQYFGPGTRLTVT.